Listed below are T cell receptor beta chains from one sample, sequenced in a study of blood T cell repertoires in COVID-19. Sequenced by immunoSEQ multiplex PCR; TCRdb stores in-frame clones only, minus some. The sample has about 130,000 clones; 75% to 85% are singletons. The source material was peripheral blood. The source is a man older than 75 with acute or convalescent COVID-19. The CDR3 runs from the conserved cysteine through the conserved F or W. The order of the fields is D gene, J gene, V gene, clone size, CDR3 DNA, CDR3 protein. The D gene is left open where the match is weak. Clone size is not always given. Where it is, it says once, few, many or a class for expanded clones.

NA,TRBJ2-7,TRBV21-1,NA,TGTGCCAGCAGCAGAGGACTAAGGGAAAACTACGAGCAGTACTTC,CASSRGLRENYEQYF
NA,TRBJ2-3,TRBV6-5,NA,TGTGCCAGCAGTTACTCGATCTGGGGGCGGACAGATACGCAGTATTTT,CASSYSIWGRTDTQYF
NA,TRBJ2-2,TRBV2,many,TGTGCCAGCACCGAAGGGGGCGGGGAGCTGTTTTTT,CASTEGGGELFF
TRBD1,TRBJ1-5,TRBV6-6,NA,TGTGCCAGCAGTGGAGACAGGGGTAACAATCAGCCCCAGCATTTT,CASSGDRGNNQPQHF
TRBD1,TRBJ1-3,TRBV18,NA,TGTGCCAGCTCACCCTTTCCCGGGACAGGGGACCGACTACCTGGAAACACCATATATTTT,CASSPFPGTGDRLPGNTIYF
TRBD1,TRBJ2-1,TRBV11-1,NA,TGTGCCAGCAGCTTAGCTCCGACAGGGGTATCGTTCTTC,CASSLAPTGVSFF
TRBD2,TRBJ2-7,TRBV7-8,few,TGTGCCAGCAGCCCCCGGACTAGCGGGGGAAATAGGCAGTACTTC,CASSPRTSGGNRQYF
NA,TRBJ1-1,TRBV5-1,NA,TGCGCCAGCAGCTTGGCCGGGGGGAACCCTGAAGCTTTCTTT,CASSLAGGNPEAFF
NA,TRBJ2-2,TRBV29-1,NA,TGCAGCGTTGTTAATAATCCGAGCACCGGGGAGCTGTTTTTT,CSVVNNPSTGELFF
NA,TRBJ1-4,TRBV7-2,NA,TGTGCCAGCAGGGATCATACGGGAAAACTGTTTTTT,CASRDHTGKLFF
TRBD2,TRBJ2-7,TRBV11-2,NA,TGTGCCAGCAGCTTAGACCCGGGACTAGCGGGGGTCTACGAGCAGTACTTC,CASSLDPGLAGVYEQYF
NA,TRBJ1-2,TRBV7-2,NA,TGTGCCAGCAGCCTTCCAGTCGCGGATGGCTACACCTTC,CASSLPVADGYTF
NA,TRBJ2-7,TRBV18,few,TGTGCCAGCTCACCGAATCCGGGGGTCACCTACGAGCAGTACTTC,CASSPNPGVTYEQYF
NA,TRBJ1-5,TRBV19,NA,TGTGCCAGTAGTACAGGGGGCAATCAGCCCCAGCATTTT,CASSTGGNQPQHF
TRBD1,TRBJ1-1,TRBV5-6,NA,TGTGCCAGCAGCTTCGGACAGGGTGGGAACACTGAAGCTTTCTTT,CASSFGQGGNTEAFF
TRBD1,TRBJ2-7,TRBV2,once,TGTGCCAGCATGCCCCTCAGGGGGACCTACGAGCAGTACTTC,CASMPLRGTYEQYF
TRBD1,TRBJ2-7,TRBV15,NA,TGTGCCACCAGCGCAGCCGACAGGGGGCTCTACGAGCAGTACTTC,CATSAADRGLYEQYF
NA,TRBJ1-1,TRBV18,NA,TGTGCCAGCTCACCCAACCCTGACAGGGAAGCTTTCTTT,CASSPNPDREAFF
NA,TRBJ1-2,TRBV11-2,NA,TGTGCCAGCAGCTCACAGGGCTATGGCTACACCTTC,CASSSQGYGYTF
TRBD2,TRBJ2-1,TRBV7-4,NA,TGTGCCAGCAGCTCCTTAGCGGGGGACTATCTCCATGAGCAGTTCTTC,CASSSLAGDYLHEQFF
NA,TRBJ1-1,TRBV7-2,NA,TGTGCCAGCAGCCCCGGGGGGGCGAACACTGAAGCTTTCTTT,CASSPGGANTEAFF
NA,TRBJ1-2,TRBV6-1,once,TGTGCCAGCAGTGAATCATTGGTCAGTTCTGATGGCTACACCTTC,CASSESLVSSDGYTF
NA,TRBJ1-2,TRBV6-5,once,TGTGCCAGCAGCCGAACAGGGATCAATGGCTACACCTTC,CASSRTGINGYTF
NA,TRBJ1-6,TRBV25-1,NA,TGTGCCAGCAGCCGAGAGGGCACCTCCTATAATTCACCCCTCCACTTT,CASSREGTSYNSPLHF
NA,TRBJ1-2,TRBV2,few,TGTGCCAGCAGTGAACTGCGGACAGTCTATGGCTACACCTTC,CASSELRTVYGYTF
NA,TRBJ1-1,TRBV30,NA,TGTGCCTGGAGGGGGGGGACCACTGAAGCTTTCTTT,CAWRGGTTEAFF
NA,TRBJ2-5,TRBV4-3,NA,TGCGCCAGCAGCCAAGAAGCAGGGGTGCCGTTAAAGTACTTC,CASSQEAGVPLKYF
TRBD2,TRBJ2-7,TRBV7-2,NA,TGTGCCAGCAGCGTTAGCGGGGGGGTTACCTACGAGCAGTACTTC,CASSVSGGVTYEQYF